This T cell receptor (beta chain) was identified during a study of cytomegalovirus exposure and HLA in healthy donors. The wider study: Later analysis reported that the 120 or so validation repertoires shared the platform of the roughly 670 first-cohort repertoires.

Using immunoSEQ multiplex PCR, the repertoire was profiled, and TCRdb retains in-frame clones only, with some absent. The data show roughly 280,000 clones, 80% to 90% seen once. To note about this clone: Its cognate antigen is unknown.

Whole-study findings and limits: Three chains linked to CMV were shown in vitro to be specific for CMV antigens. Subsequent analysis found a tendency for first-cohort TCR clusters to co-occur within the 120 or so validation repertoires.

Germline CDR1 and CDR2: ENHRY and SYGVKD. CDR3 size: 14 residues. V dropped 7 bases and J dropped 4 bases, with 16 bases sitting between them. The chain recombines TRBV10-3 with TRBJ1-2; D not certain. The sequence came from a woman between 18 and 29 years old in good health and CMV-seronegative. The sequenced sample was PBMCs. CDR3 DNA sequence: TGTGCCATCAACCCTGACGGCTCTAGCTATGGCTACACCTTC. It translates to CAINPDGSSYGYTF.